This T cell receptor (beta chain) was observed in a study of T cell responses to AZD1222 COVID-19 vaccine (dated by TCRdb to 2020 to 2022). Context from the whole study: Because spike-specific TCR depth and breadth did not differ between the two schedules, AZD1222 recipients who got a second dose at roughly 4 weeks were pooled with those who got a second dose at roughly 12 weeks. Enrollment into the trials was organized by age into subgroups of 18-55, 56-69 and 70-plus years, and those subgroups contained roughly 150, 30 and 60 TCR-sequenced participants, respectively. TCR sequencing was performed for more than 230 trial participants, of whom 200 to 220 were given two doses of AZD1222 and approximately 26 were given two doses of MenACWY control vaccine. General conclusions and limits of the study: After two AZD1222 doses, both the breadth and the depth of spike-specific TCRs were significantly higher than at day 0 and than in MenACWY recipients. Conclusions about previously exposed vaccinees are limited, since just five to seven AZD1222 recipients were seropositive for SARS-CoV-2 at baseline. Because no day 14 peak-response samples were available, the repertoires could be characterized only after the peak T cell response. CD4 TCRs associated with the vaccine covered the entire spike protein, and the dominant responses were in regions 160-218 and 743-854. The 56-69-year group was small, and its depth increase did not reach significance, likely because of low power. Nearly half of unique spike-specific TCRs reportedly recognized epitopes outside regions mutated in the B.1.351 and B.1.1.7 variants. Participants were mostly white British and included more females than males, and it was suggested by the authors that clonal diversity may have been underestimated.

This clone appeared a single time. It has no known antigen specificity. Per-base quality was not reported, and no clone a single base away is much larger than it. The CDR3 sequence holds 15 residues, the cysteine and phenylalanine included. Kept here is only the CDR3 DNA, which spans 45 bases and is read in frame from base 1. V trim: 6 bases; J trim: 1 base; unmatched bases: 6. Via the germline V gene, CDR1 is MNHEY and CDR2 SVGAGI. Per the publication, the time point label means: baseline before first vaccination. Vaccinee samples were obtained from the UK trials COV001 and COV002, which included a single-blind randomized controlled phase 2/3 trial of AZD1222 (ChAdOx1 nCoV-19) in healthy adults. For TCRbeta chain sequencing, PBMC samples from trial participants were taken at day 0 and at day 28 after the second dose. The CDR3 regions of human TCRbeta chains were subjected to immunosequencing. The authors' analysis ran thus. TCRs in the repertoires were matched against a reference library of SARS-CoV-2-specific TCRs that had been generated with the MIRA antigen-specificity platform. Breadth meant the fraction of unique TCRs that were SARS-CoV-2-associated, whereas depth meant the fraction of total T cells that were SARS-CoV-2-associated. Each spike-specific TCR was assigned to its reactive spike region and to a CD4 or CD8 class using the MIRA data. Log10-transformed breadth and depth values were compared by one-way ANOVA with Sidak's multiple comparisons tests. TCRdb provides this immuneACCESS table in a form limited to in-frame rearrangements. Some clones are lacking; in checked studies, under half of them reflect an unresolved V gene, and why the rest are absent is not known. That table is the source of V, J and clone size, and D and trimming were worked out from the DNA. The sample table records about 120,000 clones; around 94% of these occur just once. The ten most abundant clones make up about 1.5% of the sample.

The source of this sequence is an adult in good health. The source material was peripheral blood, sampled on day 0 of AZD1222 vaccination. Recombination joined TRBV6-5 with TRBJ1-5; a stretch of 7 junction bases matches TRBD1. The encoded CDR3 is CASSLRDRSNQPQHF. The sequenced DNA: TGTGCCAGCAGCCTCCGGGACAGAAGCAATCAGCCCCAGCATTTT.